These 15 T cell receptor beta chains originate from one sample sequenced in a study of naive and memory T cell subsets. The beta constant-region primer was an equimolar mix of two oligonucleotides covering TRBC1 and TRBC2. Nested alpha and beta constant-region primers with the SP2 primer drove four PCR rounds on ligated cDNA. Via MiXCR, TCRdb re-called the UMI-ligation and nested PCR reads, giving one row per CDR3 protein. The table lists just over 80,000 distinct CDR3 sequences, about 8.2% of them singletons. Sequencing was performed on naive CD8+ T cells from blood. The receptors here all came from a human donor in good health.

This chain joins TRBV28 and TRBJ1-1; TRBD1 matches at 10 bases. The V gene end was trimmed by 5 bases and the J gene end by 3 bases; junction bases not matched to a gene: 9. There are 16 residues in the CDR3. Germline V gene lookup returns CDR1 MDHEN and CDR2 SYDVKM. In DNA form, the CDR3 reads TGTGCCAGCAGTCCTAATTACGGGACAGGGGACACTGAAGCTTTCTTT. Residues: CASSPNYGTGDTEAFF.

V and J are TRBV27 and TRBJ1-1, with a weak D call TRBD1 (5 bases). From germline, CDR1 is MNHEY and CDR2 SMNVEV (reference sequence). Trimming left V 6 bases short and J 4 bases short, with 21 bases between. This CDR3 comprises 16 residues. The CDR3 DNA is TGTGCCAGCAGCGAGGGGTCGGCGGGATTTGCCACTGAAGCTTTCTTT. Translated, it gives CASSEGSAGFATEAFF.

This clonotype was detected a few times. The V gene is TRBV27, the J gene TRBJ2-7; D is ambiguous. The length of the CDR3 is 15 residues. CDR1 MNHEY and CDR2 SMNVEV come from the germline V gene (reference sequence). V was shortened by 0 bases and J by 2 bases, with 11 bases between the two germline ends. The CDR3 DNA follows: TGTGCCAGCAGTTTATCCGCCTACCCTCCCTACGAGCAGTACTTC. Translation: CASSLSAYPPYEQYF.

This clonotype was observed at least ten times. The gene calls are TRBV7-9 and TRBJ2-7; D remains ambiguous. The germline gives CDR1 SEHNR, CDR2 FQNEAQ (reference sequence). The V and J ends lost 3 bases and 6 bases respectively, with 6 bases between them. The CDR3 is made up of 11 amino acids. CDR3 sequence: CASSFAGEQYF. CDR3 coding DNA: TGTGCCAGCAGCTTCGCCGGCGAGCAGTACTTC.

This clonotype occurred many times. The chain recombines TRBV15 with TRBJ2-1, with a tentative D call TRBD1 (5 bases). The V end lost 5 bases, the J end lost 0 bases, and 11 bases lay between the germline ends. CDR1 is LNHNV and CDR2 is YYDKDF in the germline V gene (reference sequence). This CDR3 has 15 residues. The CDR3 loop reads CATSLQASSYNEQFF. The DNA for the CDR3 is TGTGCCACCAGCCTACAGGCAAGCTCCTACAATGAGCAGTTCTTC.

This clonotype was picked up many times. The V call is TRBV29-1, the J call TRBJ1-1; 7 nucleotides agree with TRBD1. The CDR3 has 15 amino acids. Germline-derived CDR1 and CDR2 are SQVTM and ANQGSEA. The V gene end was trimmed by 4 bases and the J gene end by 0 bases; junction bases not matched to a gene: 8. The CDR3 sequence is CSVVRQGEMNTEAFF. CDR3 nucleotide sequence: TGCAGCGTTGTACGACAGGGAGAGATGAACACTGAAGCTTTCTTT. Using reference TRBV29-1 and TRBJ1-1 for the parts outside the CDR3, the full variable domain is SAVISQKPSRDICQRGTSLTIQCQVDSQVTMMFWYRQQPGQSLTLIATANQGSEATYESGFVIDKFPISRPNLTFSTLTVSNMSPEDSSIYLCSVVRQGEMNTEAFFGQGTRLTVV.

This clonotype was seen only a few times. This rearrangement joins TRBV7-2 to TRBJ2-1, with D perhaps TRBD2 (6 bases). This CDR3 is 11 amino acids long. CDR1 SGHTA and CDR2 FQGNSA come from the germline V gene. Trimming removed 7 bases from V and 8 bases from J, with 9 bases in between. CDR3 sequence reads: CASTSVYEQFF. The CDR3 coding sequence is TGTGCCAGCACTAGCGTCTATGAGCAGTTCTTC.

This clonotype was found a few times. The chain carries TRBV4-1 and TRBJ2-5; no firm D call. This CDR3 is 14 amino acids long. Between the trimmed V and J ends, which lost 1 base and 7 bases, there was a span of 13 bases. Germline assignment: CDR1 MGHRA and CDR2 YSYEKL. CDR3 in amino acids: CASSQVSAVGTQYF. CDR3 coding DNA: TGCGCCAGCAGCCAAGTAAGCGCCGTCGGGACCCAGTACTTC.

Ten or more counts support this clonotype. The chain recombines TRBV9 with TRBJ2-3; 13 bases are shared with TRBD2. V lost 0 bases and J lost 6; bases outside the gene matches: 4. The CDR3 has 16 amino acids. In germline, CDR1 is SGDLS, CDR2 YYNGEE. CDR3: CASSVGTSGRDDTQYF. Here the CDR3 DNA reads TGTGCCAGCAGCGTAGGGACTAGCGGGAGAGATGATACGCAGTATTTT.

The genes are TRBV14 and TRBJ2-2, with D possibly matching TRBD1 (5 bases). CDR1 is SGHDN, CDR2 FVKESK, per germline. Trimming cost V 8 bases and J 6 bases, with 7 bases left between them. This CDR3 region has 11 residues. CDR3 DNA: TGTGCCAGCGAAGGGGCCGGGGAGCTGTTTTTT. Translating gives CASEGAGELFF.

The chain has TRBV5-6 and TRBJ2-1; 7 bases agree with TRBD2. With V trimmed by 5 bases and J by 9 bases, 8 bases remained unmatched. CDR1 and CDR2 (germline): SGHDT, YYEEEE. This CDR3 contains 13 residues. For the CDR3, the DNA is TGTGCCAGCAGAATCGGGACTACGGTTGAGCAGTTCTTC. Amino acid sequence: CASRIGTTVEQFF.

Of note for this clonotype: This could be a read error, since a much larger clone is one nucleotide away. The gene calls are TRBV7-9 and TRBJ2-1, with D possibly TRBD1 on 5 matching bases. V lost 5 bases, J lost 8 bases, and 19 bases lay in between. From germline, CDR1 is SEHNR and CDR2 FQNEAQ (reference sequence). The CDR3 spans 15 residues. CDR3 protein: CASSLGERGLDEQFF. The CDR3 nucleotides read TGTGCCAGCAGCCTAGGGGAAAGGGGTTTAGATGAGCAGTTCTTC. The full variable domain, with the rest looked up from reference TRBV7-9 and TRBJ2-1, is DTGVSQNPRHKITKRGQNVTFRCDPISEHNRLYWYRQTLGQGPEFLTYFQNEAQLEKSRLLSDRFSAERPKGSFSTLEIQRTEQGDSAMYLCASSLGERGLDEQFFGPGTRLTVL.

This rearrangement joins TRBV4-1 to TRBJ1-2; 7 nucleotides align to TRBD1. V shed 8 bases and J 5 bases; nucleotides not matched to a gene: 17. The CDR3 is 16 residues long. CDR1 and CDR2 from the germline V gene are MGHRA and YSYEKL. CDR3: CASFDVGRGARYGYTF. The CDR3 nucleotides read TGCGCCAGCTTCGATGTTGGCAGGGGGGCTAGGTATGGCTACACCTTC.

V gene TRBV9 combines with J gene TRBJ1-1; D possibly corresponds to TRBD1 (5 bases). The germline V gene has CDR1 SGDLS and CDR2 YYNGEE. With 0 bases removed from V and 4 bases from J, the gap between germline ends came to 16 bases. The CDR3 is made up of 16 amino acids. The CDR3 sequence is CASSVAVNGGGTEAFF. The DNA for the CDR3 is TGTGCCAGCAGCGTAGCTGTTAACGGGGGGGGCACTGAAGCTTTCTTT.

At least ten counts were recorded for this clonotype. The chain's CDR3 is CASSWPARSSTDTQYF. In nucleotides, the CDR3 is TGTGCCAGCAGCTGGCCAGCGAGATCCTCGACAGATACGCAGTATTTT. The rearrangement joins TRBV7-9 to TRBJ2-3; D ambiguous. In germline, CDR1 is SEHNR, CDR2 FQNEAQ (reference sequence). The CDR3 contains 16 residues. The V gene lost 4 bases and the J gene lost 3 bases, with 17 bases spanning the gap.